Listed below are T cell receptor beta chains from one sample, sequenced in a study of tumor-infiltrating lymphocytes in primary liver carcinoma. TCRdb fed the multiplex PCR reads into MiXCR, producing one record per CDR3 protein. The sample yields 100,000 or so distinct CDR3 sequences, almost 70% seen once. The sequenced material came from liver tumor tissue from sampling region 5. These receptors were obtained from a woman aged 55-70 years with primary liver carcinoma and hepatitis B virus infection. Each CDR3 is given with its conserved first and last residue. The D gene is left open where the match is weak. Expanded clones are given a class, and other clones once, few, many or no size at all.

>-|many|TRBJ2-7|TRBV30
TGTGCCTGGAGTGACAGAGCCTACGAGCAGTACTTC
CAWSDRAYEQYF
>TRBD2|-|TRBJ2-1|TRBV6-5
TGTGCCAGCAGTTACAGGCGGGAGGGCCGGTACGAGCAGTTCTTC
CASSYRREGRYEQFF
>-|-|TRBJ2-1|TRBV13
TGTGCCAGCAGCTCCCCCACTCCCCTTAGGAGCTACTACAATGAGCAGTTCTTC
CASSSPTPLRSYYNEQFF
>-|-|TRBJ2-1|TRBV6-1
TGTGCCAGCAGTATACAGGGACGTTCCTACAATGAGCAGTTCTTC
CASSIQGRSYNEQFF
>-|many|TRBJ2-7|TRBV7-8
TGTGCCAGCAGCCCCAGGCACCGGGAGCAGTACTTC
CASSPRHREQYF
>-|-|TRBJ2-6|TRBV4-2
TGTGCCAGCAGCCGAGATCGTGGCAGACTGTCTTTCTCCGGGGCCAAGGTCCTGACTTTC
CASSRDRGRLSFSGAKVLTF
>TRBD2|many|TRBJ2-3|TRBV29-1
TGCAGCACTAAGCTGCTAGCGGGAGCAGATACGCAGTATTTT
CSTKLLAGADTQYF
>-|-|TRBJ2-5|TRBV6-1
TGTGCCAGCAGTGAAGCAGTGGGAGTGGAGACCCAGTGTTTC
CASSEAVGVETQCF
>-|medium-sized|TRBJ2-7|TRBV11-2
TGTGCCAGCAGCTCCCGTACAGTCTCCGAGCAGTACTTC
CASSSRTVSEQYF
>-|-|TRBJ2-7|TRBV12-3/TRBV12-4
TGTGCCAGTCGTTTGGGAGGAAACGAGCAGTACTTC
CASRLGGNEQYF
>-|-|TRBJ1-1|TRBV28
TGTGCCAGCAGTTTATTAGGGGGTCAAGCTTTCTTT
CASSLLGGQAFF
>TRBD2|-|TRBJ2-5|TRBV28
TGTGCCAGCAGTCCGTTAGCGGGAGGGTTGGGGACCCAGTACTTT
CASSPLAGGLGTQYF
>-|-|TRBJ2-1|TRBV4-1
TGCGCCGGCAGCCAAGGGGCTGGGGGAGGATCATACAATGAGCAGTTCTTC
CAGSQGAGGGSYNEQFF
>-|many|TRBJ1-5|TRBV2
TGTGCCAGCTCTGAGGGCGGGAATTCGCCCCAGCATTTT
CASSEGGNSPQHF
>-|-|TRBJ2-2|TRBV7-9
TGTGCCAGCAACTCACGTGAGGGGCAGAACACCGGGGAGCTGTTTTTT
CASNSREGQNTGELFF
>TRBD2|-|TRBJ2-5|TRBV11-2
TGTGCCAGCAGCTACGGCGGGAGAACACAAGAGACCCAGTACTTC
CASSYGGRTQETQYF
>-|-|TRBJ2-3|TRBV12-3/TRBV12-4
TGTGCCAGCAGTTCGAGCGGGTTTTATCAGGCCCAGTATTTT
CASSSSGFYQAQYF
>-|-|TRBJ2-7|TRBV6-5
TGTGCCAGCACTTGTAGGGGTTACGAGCAGTACTTC
CASTCRGYEQYF
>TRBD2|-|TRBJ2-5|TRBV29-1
TGCAGCGTTGAACTAGCGGGAGCCGCTCCGGAGACCCTGTACTTC
CSVELAGAAPETLYF
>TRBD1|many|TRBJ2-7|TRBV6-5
TGTGCCAGCAGTCTTACCTCGACAGGGAATAAGCAGTACTTC
CASSLTSTGNKQYF
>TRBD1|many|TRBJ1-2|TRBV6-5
TGTGCCAGCAGAGGTAGACAGGGGTTTGGCTACACCTTC
CASRGRQGFGYTF
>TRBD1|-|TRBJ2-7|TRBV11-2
TGTGCCAGCAGCCGGGACAGGGTAGTGCACGAGCAGTATTTC
CASSRDRVVHEQYF
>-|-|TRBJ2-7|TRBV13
TGTGCCAGCAGCCGAGGGGTCTACGGGCAGTACTTC
CASSRGVYGQYF
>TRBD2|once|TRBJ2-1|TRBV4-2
TGTGTCAGCAGCCAGCCGGGACTAGCGGGAGGTGGTGAGCGGTTCTTC
CVSSQPGLAGGGERFF
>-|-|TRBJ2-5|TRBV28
TGTGCCAGCAGTTTACAGGGGTCGGAGACCCAGTACTTC
CASSLQGSETQYF
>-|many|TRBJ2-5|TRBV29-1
TGCAGCGTTGAGGGTGGGGCCCAAGAGACCCAGTACTTC
CSVEGGAQETQYF
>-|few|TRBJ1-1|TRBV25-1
TGTGCCAGCAGAGGAATCGGCACGAACACTGAAGCTTTCTTT
CASRGIGTNTEAFF
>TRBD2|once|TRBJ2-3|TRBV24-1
TGTACCACCAGTGATGTAGGCGCTAGCGGGAGACCGGATACGCTGTATTTT
CTTSDVGASGRPDTLYF
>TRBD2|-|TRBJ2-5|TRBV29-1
TGTAGTCATAGCGGGAGTGCCGAGGAGACCCAGTACTTC
CSHSGSAEETQYF
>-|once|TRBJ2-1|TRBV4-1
TGCGCCAGCAGCACTGAGGCGATTAACTGGGGTGAGCAGTTCTTC
CASSTEAINWGEQFF
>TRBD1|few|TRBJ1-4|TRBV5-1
TGCGCCAACAGCGTCGGACAGGTTAATGAAAAACTGTTTTTT
CANSVGQVNEKLFF
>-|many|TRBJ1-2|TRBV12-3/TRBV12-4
TGTGCCAGCAGTCGGGACGGAATATATGGCTACACCTTC
CASSRDGIYGYTF
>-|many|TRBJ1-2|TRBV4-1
TGCGCCAGCAGCCAAGGGGGTACGGTAAACTATGGCTACACCTTC
CASSQGGTVNYGYTF
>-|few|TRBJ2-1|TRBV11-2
TGTGCCAGCAGCCAACCGGGGCAGAAATACAGTGAGCAGTTCTTC
CASSQPGQKYSEQFF
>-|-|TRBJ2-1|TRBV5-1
TGCGCCAGTAGCTTGGACGCTCAGTACAATGATCAGTTCTTC
CASSLDAQYNDQFF
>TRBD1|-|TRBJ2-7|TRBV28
TGTGCCAGCAGTTTGAGTGACAGGGCTGGTGAGCAGTACTTC
CASSLSDRAGEQYF
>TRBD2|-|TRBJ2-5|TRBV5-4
TGTGCCAGCGGCGGCCTACTAGCGGGAGAAGAGACCCAGTACTTC
CASGGLLAGEETQYF
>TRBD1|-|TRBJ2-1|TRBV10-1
TGCGCCAACAGTGGACAGGGGGCTGCCTACAATGAGCAGTTCTTT
CANSGQGAAYNEQFF
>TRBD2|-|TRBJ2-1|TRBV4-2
TGTGCCAGCAGCCCACGAGGGACTAGCGGAGACTACAATGAGCAGCTCTTC
CASSPRGTSGDYNEQLF
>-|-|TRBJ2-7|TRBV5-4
TGTGCCAGCAGCCTAAGGGGGAGGGCCTATGAGCACTACTTC
CASSLRGRAYEHYF
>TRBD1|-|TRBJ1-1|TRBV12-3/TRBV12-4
TGTGCCAGCAGCCGTCGGACAGGACTCACTGAAGTCTTCTTT
CASSRRTGLTEVFF
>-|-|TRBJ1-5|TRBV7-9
TGTGACAGCAGCTTAGAAGGGGTGAAACAGCCCCAACATTTT
CDSSLEGVKQPQHF
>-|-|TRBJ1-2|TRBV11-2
TGTACCAGCAGCTTAGAGCATGCTAACTATGGCTACACCTTC
CTSSLEHANYGYTF
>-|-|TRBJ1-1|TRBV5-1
TGCGCCAGCAGCTTGGTTGGGAGGAGAGGTACTGAAGCTTTCTTT
CASSLVGRRGTEAFF
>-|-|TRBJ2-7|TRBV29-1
TGCAGCGTTGCGCCAGTGTCCTACGAGCTGTACTTC
CSVAPVSYELYF
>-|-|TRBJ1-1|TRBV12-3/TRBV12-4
TGTGCCGGCACTTCGGGGCCGAACACTGAAGCTTTCTTT
CAGTSGPNTEAFF
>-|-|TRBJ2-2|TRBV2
TGTGCCAGCAGAGAAATCACCGGGGAGCTGTTTTTT
CASREITGELFF
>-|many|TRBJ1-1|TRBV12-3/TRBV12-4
TGTGCCAGCAGTTTAAGGGGAGGGGCCATTGGGAACACTGAAGCTTTCTTT
CASSLRGGAIGNTEAFF
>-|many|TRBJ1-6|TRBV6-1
TGTGCCAGCACCCGGGGGGCGGAGAATTCACCCCTCCACTTT
CASTRGAENSPLHF
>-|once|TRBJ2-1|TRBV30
TGTGCCTGGAGACTAGCAGGAGGTAATAAGCAGTTCTTC
CAWRLAGGNKQFF
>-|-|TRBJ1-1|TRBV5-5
TGTGCCTGCAGCCGGGAGTTCAACACTGAAGCCTTCTTT
CACSREFNTEAFF
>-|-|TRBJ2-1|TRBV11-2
TGTGACGGCAGCTTAGACCGGGTAAGAGAGCAGTTCTTC
CDGSLDRVREQFF
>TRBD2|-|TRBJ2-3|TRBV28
TGTGCCAGCTGTTTCCATGGCGGGAGGGGAGATACGCAGTATTTT
CASCFHGGRGDTQYF
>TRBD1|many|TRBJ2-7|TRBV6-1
TGTGCCAGCAGGGCTCCGGGACAGGGTGACTACGAGCAGTACTTC
CASRAPGQGDYEQYF
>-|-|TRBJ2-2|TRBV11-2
TGTGCCAGCAACTTAGGGTCGAACACCGGGGAACCGTTTTTT
CASNLGSNTGEPFF
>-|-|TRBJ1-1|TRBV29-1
TGCAACGTGCGACAGGACGGGAATACTGAAGCTTTCTTT
CNVRQDGNTEAFF
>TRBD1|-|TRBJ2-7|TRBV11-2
TGTGCCAGCAGCCCCCGACAGGGGACCTACGAGCAATGCTTC
CASSPRQGTYEQCF
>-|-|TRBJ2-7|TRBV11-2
TGTGCCGGTAGCTTAACGGGATCGGGAGAATACGAGCAGTACTTC
CAGSLTGSGEYEQYF
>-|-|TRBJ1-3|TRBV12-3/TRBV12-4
TGTGCCGGCAGTTTACGAGGTGCTCGAAACATCATATATTTT
CAGSLRGARNIIYF